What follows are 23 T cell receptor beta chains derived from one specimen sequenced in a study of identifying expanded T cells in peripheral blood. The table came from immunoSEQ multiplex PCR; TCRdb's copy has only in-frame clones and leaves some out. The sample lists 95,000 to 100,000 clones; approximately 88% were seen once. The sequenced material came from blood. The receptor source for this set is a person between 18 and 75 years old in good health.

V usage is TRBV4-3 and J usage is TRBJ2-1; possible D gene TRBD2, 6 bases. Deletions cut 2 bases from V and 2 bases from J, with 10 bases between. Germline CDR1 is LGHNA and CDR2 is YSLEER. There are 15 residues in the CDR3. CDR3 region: CASSQFTGAYNEQFF. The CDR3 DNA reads TGCGCCAGCAGCCAATTTACGGGGGCCTACAATGAGCAGTTCTTC.

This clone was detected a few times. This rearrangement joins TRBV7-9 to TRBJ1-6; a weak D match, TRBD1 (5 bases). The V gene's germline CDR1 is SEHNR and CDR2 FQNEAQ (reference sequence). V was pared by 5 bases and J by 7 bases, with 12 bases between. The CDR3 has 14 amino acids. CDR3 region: CASSRDLRNSPLHF. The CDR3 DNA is TGTGCCAGCAGCCGGGACCTTAGGAATTCACCCCTCCACTTT. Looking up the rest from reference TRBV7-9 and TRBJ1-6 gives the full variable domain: DTGVSQNPRHKITKRGQNVTFRCDPISEHNRLYWYRQTLGQGPEFLTYFQNEAQLEKSRLLSDRFSAERPKGSFSTLEIQRTEQGDSAMYLCASSRDLRNSPLHFGNGTRLTVT.

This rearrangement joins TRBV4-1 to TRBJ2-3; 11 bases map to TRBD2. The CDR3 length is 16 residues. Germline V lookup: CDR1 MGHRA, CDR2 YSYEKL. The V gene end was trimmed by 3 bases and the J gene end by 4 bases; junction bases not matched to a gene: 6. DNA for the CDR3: TGCGCCAGCAGCCAGGTAGCGGGGGGGCCTGCAGATACGCAGTATTTT. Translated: CASSQVAGGPADTQYF.

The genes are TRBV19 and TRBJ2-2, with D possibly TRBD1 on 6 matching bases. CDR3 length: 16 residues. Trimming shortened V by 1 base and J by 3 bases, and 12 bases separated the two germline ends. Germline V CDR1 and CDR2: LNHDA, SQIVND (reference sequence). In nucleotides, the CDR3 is TGTGCCAGTAGTATAGGAAGGGGGATTTACACCGGGGAGCTGTTTTTT. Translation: CASSIGRGIYTGELFF.

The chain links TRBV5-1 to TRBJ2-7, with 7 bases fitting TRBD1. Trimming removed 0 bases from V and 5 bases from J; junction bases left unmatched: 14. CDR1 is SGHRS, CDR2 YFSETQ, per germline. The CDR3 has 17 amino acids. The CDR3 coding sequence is TGCGCCAGCAGCTTGGCCTACGGCAGGGGGAAGAGTGACGAGCAGTACTTC. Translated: CASSLAYGRGKSDEQYF.

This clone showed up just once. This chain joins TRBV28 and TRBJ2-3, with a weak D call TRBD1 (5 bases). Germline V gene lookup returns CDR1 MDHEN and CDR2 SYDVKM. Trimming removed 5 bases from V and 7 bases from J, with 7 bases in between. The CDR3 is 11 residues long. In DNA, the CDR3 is TGTGCCAGCAGTAGGGGCAATACGCAGTATTTT. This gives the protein CASSRGNTQYF.

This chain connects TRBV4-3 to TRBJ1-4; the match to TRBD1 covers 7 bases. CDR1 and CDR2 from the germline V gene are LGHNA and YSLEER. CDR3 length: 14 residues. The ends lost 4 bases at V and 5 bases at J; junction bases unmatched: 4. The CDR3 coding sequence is TGCGCCAGCAGCCCAGGGGGGTCGAATGAAAAACTGTTTTTT. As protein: CASSPGGSNEKLFF.

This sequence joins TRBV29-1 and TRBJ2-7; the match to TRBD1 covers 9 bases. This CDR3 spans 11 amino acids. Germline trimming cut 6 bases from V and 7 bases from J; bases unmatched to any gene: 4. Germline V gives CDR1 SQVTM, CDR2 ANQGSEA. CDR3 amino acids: CSVQGAGEQYF. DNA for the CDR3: TGCAGCGTACAGGGGGCGGGGGAGCAGTACTTC.

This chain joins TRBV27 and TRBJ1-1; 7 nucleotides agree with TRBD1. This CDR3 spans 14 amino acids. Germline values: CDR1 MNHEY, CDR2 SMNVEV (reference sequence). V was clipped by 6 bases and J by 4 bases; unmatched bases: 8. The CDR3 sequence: CASRLGQSVTEAFF. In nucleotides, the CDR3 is TGTGCCAGCAGGTTGGGACAGTCGGTCACTGAAGCTTTCTTT.

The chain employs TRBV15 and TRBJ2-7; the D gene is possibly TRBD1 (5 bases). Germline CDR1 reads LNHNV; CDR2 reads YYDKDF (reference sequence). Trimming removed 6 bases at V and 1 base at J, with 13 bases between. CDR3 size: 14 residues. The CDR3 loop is CATSATDSSYEQYF. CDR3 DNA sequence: TGTGCCACCAGTGCGACAGACTCGTCCTACGAGCAGTACTTC.

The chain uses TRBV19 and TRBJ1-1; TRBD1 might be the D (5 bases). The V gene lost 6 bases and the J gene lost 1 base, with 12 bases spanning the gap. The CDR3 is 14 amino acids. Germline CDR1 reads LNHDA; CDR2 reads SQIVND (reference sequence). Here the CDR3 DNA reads TGTGCCAGTAGACTAGGACATACGAACACTGAAGCTTTCTTT. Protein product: CASRLGHTNTEAFF.

CDR3: CAISESGRGSGANVLTF. CDR3 bases: TGTGCCATCAGTGAGTCGGGCCGTGGCTCTGGGGCCAACGTCCTGACTTTC. The V call is TRBV10-3, the J call TRBJ2-6; D not resolved. The CDR3 runs to 17 residues. V was shortened by 0 bases and J by 0 bases, with 9 bases between the two germline ends. Germline CDR1 and CDR2: ENHRY and SYGVKD.

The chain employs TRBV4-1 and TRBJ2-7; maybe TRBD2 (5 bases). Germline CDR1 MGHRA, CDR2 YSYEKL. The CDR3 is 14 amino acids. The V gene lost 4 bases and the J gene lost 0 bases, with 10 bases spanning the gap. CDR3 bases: TGCGCCAGCAGCCTCGCCGAGGGCTCCTACGAGCAGTACTTC. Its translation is CASSLAEGSYEQYF.

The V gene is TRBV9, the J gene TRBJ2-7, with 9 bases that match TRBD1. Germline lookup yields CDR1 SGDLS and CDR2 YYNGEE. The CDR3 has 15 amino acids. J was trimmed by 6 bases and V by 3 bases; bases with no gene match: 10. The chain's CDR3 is CASSANPGTGFEQYF. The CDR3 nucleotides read TGTGCCAGCAGCGCCAACCCCGGGACAGGGTTCGAGCAGTACTTC.

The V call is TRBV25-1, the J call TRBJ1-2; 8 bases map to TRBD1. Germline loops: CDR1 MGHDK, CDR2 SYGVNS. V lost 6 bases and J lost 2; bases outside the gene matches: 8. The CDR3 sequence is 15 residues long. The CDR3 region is CASSPGGAENYGYTF. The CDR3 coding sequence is TGTGCCAGCAGCCCAGGGGGCGCTGAAAACTATGGCTACACCTTC.

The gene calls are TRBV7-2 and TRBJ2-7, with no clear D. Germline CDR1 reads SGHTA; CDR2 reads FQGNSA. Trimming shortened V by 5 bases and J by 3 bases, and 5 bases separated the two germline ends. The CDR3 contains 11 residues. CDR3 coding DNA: TGTGCCAGCAGCCACCACTACGAGCAGTACTTC. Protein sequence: CASSHHYEQYF.

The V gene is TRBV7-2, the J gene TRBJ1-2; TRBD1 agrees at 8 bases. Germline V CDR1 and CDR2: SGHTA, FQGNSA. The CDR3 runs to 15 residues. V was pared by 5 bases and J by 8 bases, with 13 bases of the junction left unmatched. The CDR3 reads CASSPPDRAQRGYTF. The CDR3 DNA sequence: TGTGCCAGCAGCCCGCCGGACAGGGCCCAGAGAGGCTACACCTTC.

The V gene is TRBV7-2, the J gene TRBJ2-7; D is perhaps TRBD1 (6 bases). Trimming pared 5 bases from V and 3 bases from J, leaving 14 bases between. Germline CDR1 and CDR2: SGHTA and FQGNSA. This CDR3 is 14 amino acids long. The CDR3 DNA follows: TGTGCCAGCAGCCCCTCGGACAGTTACTACGAGCAGTACTTC. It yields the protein CASSPSDSYYEQYF.

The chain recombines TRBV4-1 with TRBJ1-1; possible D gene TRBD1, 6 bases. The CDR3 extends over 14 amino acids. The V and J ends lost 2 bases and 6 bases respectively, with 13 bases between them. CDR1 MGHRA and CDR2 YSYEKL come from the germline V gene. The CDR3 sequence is CASSQQGPWSEAFF. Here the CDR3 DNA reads TGCGCCAGCAGCCAACAGGGGCCTTGGTCTGAAGCTTTCTTT.

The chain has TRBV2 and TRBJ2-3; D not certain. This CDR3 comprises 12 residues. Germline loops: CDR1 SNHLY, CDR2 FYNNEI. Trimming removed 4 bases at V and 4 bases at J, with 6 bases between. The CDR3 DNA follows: TGTGCCAGCAGTGGTTGGTCAGATACGCAGTATTTT. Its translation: CASSGWSDTQYF.

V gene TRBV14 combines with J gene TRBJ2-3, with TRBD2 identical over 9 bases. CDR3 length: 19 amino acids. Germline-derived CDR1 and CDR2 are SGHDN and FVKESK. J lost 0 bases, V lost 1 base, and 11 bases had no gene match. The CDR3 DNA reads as TGTGCCAGCAGCCAAGGTCCCTTCCGGCTAGCGGGGAGCACAGATACGCAGTATTTT. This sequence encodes CASSQGPFRLAGSTDTQYF.

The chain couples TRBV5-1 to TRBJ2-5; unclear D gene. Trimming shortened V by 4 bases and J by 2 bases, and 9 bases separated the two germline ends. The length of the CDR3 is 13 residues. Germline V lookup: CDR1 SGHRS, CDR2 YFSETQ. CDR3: CASSVSVQETQYF. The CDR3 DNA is TGCGCCAGCAGCGTTTCGGTACAAGAGACCCAGTACTTC.

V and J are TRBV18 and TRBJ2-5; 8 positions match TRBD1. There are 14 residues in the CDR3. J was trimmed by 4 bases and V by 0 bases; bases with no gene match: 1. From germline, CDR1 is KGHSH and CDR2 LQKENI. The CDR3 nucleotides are TGTGCCAGCTCACCACCGGGACAGGTAGAGACCCAGTACTTC. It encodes CASSPPGQVETQYF.